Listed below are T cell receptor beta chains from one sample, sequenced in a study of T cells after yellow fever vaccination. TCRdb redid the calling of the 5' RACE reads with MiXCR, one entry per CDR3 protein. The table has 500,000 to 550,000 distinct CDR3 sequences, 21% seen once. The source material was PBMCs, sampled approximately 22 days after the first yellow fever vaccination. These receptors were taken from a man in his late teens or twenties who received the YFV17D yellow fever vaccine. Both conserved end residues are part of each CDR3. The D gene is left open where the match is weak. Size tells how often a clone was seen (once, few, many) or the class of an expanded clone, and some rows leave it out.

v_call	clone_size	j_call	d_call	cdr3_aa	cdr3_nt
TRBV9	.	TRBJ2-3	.	CASSVGPAGLTDTQYF	TGTGCCAGCAGCGTAGGCCCTGCGGGGCTAACAGATACGCAGTATTTT
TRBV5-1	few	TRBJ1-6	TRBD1	CASSPAGDSNSPLHF	TGCGCCAGCAGCCCAGCGGGGGACAGTAATTCACCCCTCCACTTT
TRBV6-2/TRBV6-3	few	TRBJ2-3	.	CASRGTRILDTQYF	TGTGCCAGCCGAGGGACTCGTATTCTCGATACGCAGTATTTT
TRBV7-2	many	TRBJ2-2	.	CASSFGGETGELFF	TGTGCCAGCAGCTTCGGGGGCGAGACCGGGGAGCTGTTTTTT
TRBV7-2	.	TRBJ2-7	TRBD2	CASSPRWAGAYEQYF	TGTGCCAGCAGCCCCCGTTGGGCGGGGGCCTACGAGCAGTACTTC
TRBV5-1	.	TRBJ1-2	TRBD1	CASSPGPGQGAFGYTF	TGCGCCAGCAGCCCCGGGCCGGGACAGGGGGCCTTTGGCTACACCTTC
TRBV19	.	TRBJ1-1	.	CASSLIQQAEAFF	TGTGCCAGTAGTCTTATTCAACAGGCCGAAGCTTTCTTT
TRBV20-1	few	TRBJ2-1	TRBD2	CSASQTGRGVEQFF	TGCAGTGCTAGCCAGACCGGGCGGGGGGTCGAGCAGTTCTTC
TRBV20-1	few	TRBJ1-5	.	CSAGTSGQPQHF	TGCAGTGCAGGGACCTCCGGGCAGCCCCAGCATTTT
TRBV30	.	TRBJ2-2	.	CAWKIPWAGELFF	TGTGCCTGGAAAATCCCCTGGGCCGGGGAGCTGTTTTTT
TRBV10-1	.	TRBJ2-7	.	CASSERGFDEQYF	TGCGCCAGCAGTGAGCGCGGTTTCGACGAGCAGTACTTC
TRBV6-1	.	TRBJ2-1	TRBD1	CASRGTGRNEQFF	TGTGCCAGCAGGGGGACAGGGCGCAATGAGCAGTTCTTC
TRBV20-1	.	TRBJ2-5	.	CSGRDSRDQETQYF	TGCAGTGGTAGAGATTCGAGGGATCAAGAGACCCAGTACTTC
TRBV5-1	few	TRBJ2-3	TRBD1	CASRTSRTGTGAADTQYF	TGCGCCAGCAGAACCTCTCGCACCGGGACAGGGGCTGCAGATACGCAGTATTTT
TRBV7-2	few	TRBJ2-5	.	CASSLNGGGLEETQYF	TGTGCCAGCAGCTTAAACGGTGGGGGGTTAGAAGAGACCCAGTACTTC
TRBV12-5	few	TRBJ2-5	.	CASGFQETQYF	TGTGCTAGTGGTTTTCAAGAGACCCAGTACTTC
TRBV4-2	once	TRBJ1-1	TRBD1	CASSQDPMGQGKWGLEAFF	TGTGCCAGCAGCCAAGATCCCATGGGACAGGGAAAGTGGGGCCTAGAAGCTTTCTTT
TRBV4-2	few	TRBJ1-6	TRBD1	CASSQGDRVHNSPLHF	TGTGCCAGCAGCCAAGGGGACAGGGTCCATAATTCACCCCTCCACTTT
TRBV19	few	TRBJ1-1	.	CARPETGEAFF	TGTGCCAGGCCGGAAACGGGGGAAGCTTTCTTT
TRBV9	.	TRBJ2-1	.	CASSVEGGPYNEQFF	TGTGCCAGCAGCGTAGAGGGGGGGCCCTACAATGAGCAGTTCTTC
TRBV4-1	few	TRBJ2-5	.	CASSQGPAETQYF	TGCGCCAGCAGCCAAGGACCAGCAGAGACCCAGTACTTC
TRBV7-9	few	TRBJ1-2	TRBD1	CASSRTGRWGYTF	TGTGCCAGCAGCAGGACAGGGAGGTGGGGCTACACCTTC
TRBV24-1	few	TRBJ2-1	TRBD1	CATSDHRGSYYNEQFF	TGTGCCACCAGTGATCACAGGGGGTCTTACTACAATGAGCAGTTCTTC
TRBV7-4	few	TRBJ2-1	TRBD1	CASSLKDRNEQFF	TGTGCCAGCAGCTTAAAGGACAGGAATGAGCAGTTCTTC
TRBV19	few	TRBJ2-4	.	CASTIGGVAKNIQYF	TGTGCCAGTACCATAGGGGGGGTCGCCAAAAACATTCAGTACTTC
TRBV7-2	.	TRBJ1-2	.	CASIPAIGVGGYTF	TGTGCCAGCATCCCCGCAATCGGGGTTGGTGGCTACACCTTC
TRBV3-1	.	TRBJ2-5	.	CASEGTYRPTQYF	TGTGCCAGCGAGGGGACTTACCGGCCCACCCAGTACTTC
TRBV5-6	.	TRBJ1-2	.	CASSPGGSARTF	TGTGCCAGCAGCCCTGGTGGCTCGGCGAGGACCTTC
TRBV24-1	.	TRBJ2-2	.	CATSGENGGELFF	TGTGCCACCAGTGGGGAGAACGGCGGGGAGCTGTTTTTT
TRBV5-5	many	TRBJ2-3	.	CASSFLQGRDTQYF	TGTGCCAGCAGCTTCTTACAGGGAAGAGATACGCAGTATTTT
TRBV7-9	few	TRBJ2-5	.	CASSLVQAGTQYF	TGTGCCAGCAGCTTAGTTCAGGCTGGGACCCAGTACTTC
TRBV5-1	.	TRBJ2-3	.	CASAGTVTDTQYF	TGCGCCAGCGCTGGGACGGTCACAGATACGCAGTATTTT
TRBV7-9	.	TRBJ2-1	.	CASSLVQLANEQFF	TGTGCCAGCAGCTTAGTGCAGCTCGCCAATGAGCAGTTCTTC
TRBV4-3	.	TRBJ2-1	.	CASSQSIIVGMNEQFF	TGCGCCAGCAGCCAAAGTATTATCGTAGGGATGAATGAGCAGTTCTTC
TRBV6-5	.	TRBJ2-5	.	CASSYAAAETQYF	TGTGCCAGCAGTTACGCCGCGGCGGAGACCCAGTACTTC
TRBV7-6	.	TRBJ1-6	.	CASSLAGQGNNSPLHF	TGTGCCAGCAGCTTAGCCGGGCAGGGGAATAATTCACCCCTCCACTTT
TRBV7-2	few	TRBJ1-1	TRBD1	CASSPQGDFEAFF	TGTGCCAGCAGCCCCCAGGGGGACTTTGAAGCTTTCTTT
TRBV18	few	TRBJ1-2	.	CASSPTGDHGYTF	TGTGCCAGCTCACCGACAGGAGATCATGGCTACACCTTC
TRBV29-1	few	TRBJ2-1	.	CSVASRVDEQFF	TGCAGCGTTGCCTCCCGGGTGGATGAGCAGTTCTTC
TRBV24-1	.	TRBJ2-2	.	CATSDLTGKGGELFF	TGTGCCACCAGTGATTTGACAGGGAAAGGCGGGGAGCTGTTTTTT
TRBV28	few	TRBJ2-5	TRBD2	CASRYSGGNQETQYF	TGTGCCAGCAGGTATAGCGGGGGAAACCAAGAGACCCAGTACTTC
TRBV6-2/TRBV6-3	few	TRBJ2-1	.	CASRVDASSYNEQFF	TGTGCCAGCAGGGTTGACGCGAGCTCCTACAATGAGCAGTTCTTC
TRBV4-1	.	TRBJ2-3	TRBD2	CASSQDPSGGYTDTQYF	TGCGCCAGCAGCCAAGATCCTAGCGGGGGGTACACAGATACGCAGTATTTT
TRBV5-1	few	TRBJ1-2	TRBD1	CASSSSTGSYGYTF	TGCGCCAGCAGCTCCTCGACAGGGTCCTATGGCTACACCTTC
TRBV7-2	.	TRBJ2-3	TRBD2	CASSLGRRGITDTQYF	TGTGCCAGCAGCTTAGGGAGGCGGGGGATCACAGATACGCAGTATTTT
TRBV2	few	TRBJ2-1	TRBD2	CAIRPYSGGSYNEQFF	TGTGCCATCAGGCCCTATAGCGGGGGCTCCTACAATGAGCAGTTCTTC
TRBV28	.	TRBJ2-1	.	CASRWAGSYNEQFF	TGTGCCAGCAGGTGGGCCGGCTCCTACAATGAGCAGTTCTTC
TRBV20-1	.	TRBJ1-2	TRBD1	CSARIAGGLYGYTF	TGCAGTGCTAGAATCGCAGGGGGACTCTATGGCTACACCTTC
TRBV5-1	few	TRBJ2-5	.	CASSLAGGGGETQYF	TGCGCCAGCAGCTTGGCCGGCGGGGGCGGAGAGACCCAGTACTTC